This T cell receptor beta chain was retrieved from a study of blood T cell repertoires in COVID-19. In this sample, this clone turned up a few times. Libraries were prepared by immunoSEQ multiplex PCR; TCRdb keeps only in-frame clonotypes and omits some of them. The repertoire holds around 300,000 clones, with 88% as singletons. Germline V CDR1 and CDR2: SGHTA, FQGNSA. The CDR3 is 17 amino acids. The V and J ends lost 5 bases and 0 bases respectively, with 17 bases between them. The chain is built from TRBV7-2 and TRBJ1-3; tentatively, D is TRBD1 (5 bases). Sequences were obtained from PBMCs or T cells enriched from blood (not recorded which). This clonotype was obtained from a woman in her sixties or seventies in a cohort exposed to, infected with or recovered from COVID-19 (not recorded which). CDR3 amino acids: CASSRPSSGFSGNTIYF. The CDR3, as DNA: TGTGCCAGCAGCCGCCCCTCATCAGGGTTCTCTGGAAACACCATATATTTT.